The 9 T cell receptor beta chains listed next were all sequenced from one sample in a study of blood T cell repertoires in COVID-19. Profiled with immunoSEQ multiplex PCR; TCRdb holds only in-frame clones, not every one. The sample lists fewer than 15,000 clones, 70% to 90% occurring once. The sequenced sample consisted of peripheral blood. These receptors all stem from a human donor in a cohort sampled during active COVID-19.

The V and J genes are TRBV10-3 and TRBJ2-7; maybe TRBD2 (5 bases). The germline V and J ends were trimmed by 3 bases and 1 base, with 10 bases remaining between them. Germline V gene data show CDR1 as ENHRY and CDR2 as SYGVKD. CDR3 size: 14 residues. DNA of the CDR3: TGTGCCATCAGTGAACTAGTGAATTCCTACGAGCAGTACTTC. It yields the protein CAISELVNSYEQYF.

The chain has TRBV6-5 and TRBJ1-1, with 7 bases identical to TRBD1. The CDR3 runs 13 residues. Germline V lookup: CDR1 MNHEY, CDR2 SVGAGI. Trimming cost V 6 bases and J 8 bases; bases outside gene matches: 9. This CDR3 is CASSENRGGEAFF. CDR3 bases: TGTGCCAGCAGCGAGAACAGGGGAGGCGAAGCTTTCTTT.

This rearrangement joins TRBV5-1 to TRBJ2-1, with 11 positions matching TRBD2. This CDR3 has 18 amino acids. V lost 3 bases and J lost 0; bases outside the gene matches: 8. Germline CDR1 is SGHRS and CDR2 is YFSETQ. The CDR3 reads CASSSLAGALSSYNEQFF. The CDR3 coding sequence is TGCGCCAGCAGCTCACTAGCGGGGGCCCTCAGCTCCTACAATGAGCAGTTCTTC.

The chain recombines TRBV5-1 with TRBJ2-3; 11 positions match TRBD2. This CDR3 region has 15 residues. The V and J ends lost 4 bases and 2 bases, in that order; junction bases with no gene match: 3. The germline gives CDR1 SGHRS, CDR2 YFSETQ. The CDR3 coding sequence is TGCGCCAGCAGCCTTAGCGGGGGGGTCACAGATACGCAGTATTTT. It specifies CASSLSGGVTDTQYF.

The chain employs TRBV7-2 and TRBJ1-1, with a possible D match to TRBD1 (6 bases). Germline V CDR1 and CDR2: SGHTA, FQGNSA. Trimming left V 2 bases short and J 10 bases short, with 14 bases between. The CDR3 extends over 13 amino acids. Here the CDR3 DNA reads TGTGCCAGCAGCTTATACAGGGAAGGTGGAGCTTTCTTT. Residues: CASSLYREGGAFF.

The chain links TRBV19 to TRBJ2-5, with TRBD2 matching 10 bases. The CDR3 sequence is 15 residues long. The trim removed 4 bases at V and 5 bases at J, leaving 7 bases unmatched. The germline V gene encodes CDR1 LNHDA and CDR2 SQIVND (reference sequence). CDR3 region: CASSSGTSVWETQYF. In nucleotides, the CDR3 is TGTGCCAGTAGTAGCGGGACTAGCGTCTGGGAGACCCAGTACTTC.

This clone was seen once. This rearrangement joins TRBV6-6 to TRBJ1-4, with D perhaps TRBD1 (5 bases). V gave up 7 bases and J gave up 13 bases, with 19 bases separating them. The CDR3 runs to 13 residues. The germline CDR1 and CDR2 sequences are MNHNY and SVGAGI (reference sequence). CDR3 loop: CASTPGGAVGLFF. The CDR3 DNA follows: TGTGCCAGCACCCCCGGGGGTGCGGTGGGACTGTTTTTT.

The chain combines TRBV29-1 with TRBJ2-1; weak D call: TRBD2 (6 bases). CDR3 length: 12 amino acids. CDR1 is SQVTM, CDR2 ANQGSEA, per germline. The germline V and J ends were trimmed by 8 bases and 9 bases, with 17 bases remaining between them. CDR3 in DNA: TGCAGCACCGGACAACACGGGGGTGAGCAGTTCTTC. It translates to CSTGQHGGEQFF.

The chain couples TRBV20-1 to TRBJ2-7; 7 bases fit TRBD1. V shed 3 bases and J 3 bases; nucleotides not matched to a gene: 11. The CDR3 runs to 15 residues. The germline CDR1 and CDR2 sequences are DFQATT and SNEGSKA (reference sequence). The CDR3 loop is CSASSGDSQFYEQYF. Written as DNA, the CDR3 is TGCAGTGCTAGTTCCGGGGACAGCCAATTCTACGAGCAGTACTTC.